The 9 T cell receptor beta chains in this list originate from one sample, sequenced in a study of blood T cells in healthy people across ages. A second PCR, run for about 6 to 11 cycles, used a sample-barcoded 5' primer plus a J-beta primer mix. TCRdb re-called the 5' RACE reads with MiXCR, one entry per CDR3 protein. The data contain roughly 790,000 distinct CDR3 sequences, more than 40% of them seen just once; the ten biggest clones take up 20% to 25%. Source material: blood. The receptors were sampled from an older woman in good health.

The V call is TRBV2, the J call TRBJ1-1; D uncertain. Germline V gene lookup returns CDR1 SNHLY and CDR2 FYNNEI. Deletions cut 7 bases from V and 6 bases from J, with 18 bases between. The CDR3 runs to 14 residues. The CDR3 sequence: CASIIGGSRAEAFF. In nucleotides, the CDR3 is TGTGCCAGCATTATAGGTGGTTCTCGGGCTGAAGCTTTCTTT.

This clonotype has just a few counts. The CDR3 nucleotides read TGTGCCAGCAGTTTCCCCGGGACAGTGTCCTACGAGCAGTACTTC. Protein: CASSFPGTVSYEQYF. The V call is TRBV6-2 or TRBV6-3, the J call TRBJ2-7, with 7 bases that match TRBD1. Germline loops: CDR1 MNHEY, CDR2 SVGEGT. V shed 4 bases, J shed 1 base, and the junction held 7 bases outside the gene matches. This CDR3 contains 15 residues.

The chain links TRBV4-3 to TRBJ2-1, with 8 nucleotides matching TRBD1. Germline-derived CDR1 and CDR2 are LGHNA and YSLEER. The length of the CDR3 is 15 residues. Losses at the gene ends were 0 bases for V and 8 bases for J; bases not matched to a gene: 6. The CDR3 loop reads CASSQEYRGWDEQFF. In DNA form, the CDR3 reads TGCGCCAGCAGCCAAGAATACAGGGGGTGGGATGAGCAGTTCTTC.

In the case of this clonotype: Being one base from a much bigger clone, this may be a read error. The chain joins TRBV6-6 to TRBJ2-7; 7 nucleotides agree with TRBD1. From germline, CDR1 is MNHNY and CDR2 SVGAGI (reference sequence). The CDR3 loop spans 15 amino acids. The V and J ends lost 5 bases and 2 bases, in that order; junction bases with no gene match: 9. The CDR3 sequence is CASSGLSQGAYEQYF. The CDR3 DNA reads as TGTGCCAGCAGTGGACTCTCCCAGGGGGCCTACGAGCAGTACTTC.

The chain employs TRBV20-1 and TRBJ1-4; weak D call: TRBD1 (5 bases). V lost 6 bases and J lost 0, with 14 bases in between. Germline-derived CDR1 and CDR2 are DFQATT and SNEGSKA (reference sequence). The CDR3 runs 15 residues. In nucleotides, the CDR3 is TGCAGTGCCACATATGGGGCGGCAACTAATGAAAAACTGTTTTTT. It yields the protein CSATYGAATNEKLFF.

The table lists this clonotype with many counts. The V and J genes are TRBV10-3 and TRBJ2-5; perhaps TRBD2 as D (6 bases). Trimming pared 0 bases from V and 4 bases from J, leaving 12 bases between. Germline CDR1 ENHRY, CDR2 SYGVKD. This CDR3 has 15 residues. CDR3 DNA: TGTGCCATCAGTGAGTCTCGCGGGGCAGGAGAGACCCAGTACTTC. Translating it yields CAISESRGAGETQYF.

This clonotype was seen more than once but under ten times. The J gene is TRBJ2-7, the V gene TRBV20-1, with TRBD1 matching over 9 bases. In germline, CDR1 is DFQATT, CDR2 SNEGSKA (reference sequence). The CDR3 length is 14 residues. Trimming at V came to 3 bases and at J to 5 bases, leaving 8 bases not matched to a gene. The CDR3 sequence is CSASPDRGGDEQYF. CDR3 nucleotides: TGCAGTGCTAGTCCTGACAGGGGGGGAGACGAGCAGTACTTC.

The chain recombines TRBV29-1 with TRBJ2-1; TRBD2 is a possible D gene (6 bases). The V gene's germline CDR1 is SQVTM and CDR2 ANQGSEA. The V and J ends lost 4 bases and 1 base respectively, with 17 bases between them. The CDR3 contains 16 residues. The CDR3 DNA follows: TGCAGCGTTGTCGGGGCGGATGGGGGGTCCTACAATGAGCAGTTCTTC. It translates to CSVVGADGGSYNEQFF.

This clonotype was counted many times. CDR3 loop: CASSLLLAGDLSSYNEQFF. CDR3 sequence (DNA): TGTGCCAGCAGCTTGTTACTAGCGGGGGACCTAAGCTCCTACAATGAGCAGTTCTTC. The chain couples TRBV5-6 to TRBJ2-1; 11 bases agree with TRBD2. Trimming removed 1 base from V and 0 bases from J; junction bases left unmatched: 9. There are 19 residues in the CDR3. The germline CDR1 and CDR2 sequences are SGHDT and YYEEEE.